Described below is a single T cell receptor beta chain sequence and its context. Trimming removed 4 bases from V and 5 bases from J; junction bases left unmatched: 11. The CDR3 extends over 17 amino acids. CDR1 is SGHRS and CDR2 is YFSETQ in the germline V gene. The assay was immunoSEQ multiplex PCR, and TCRdb's table has in-frame clones only and misses some. The sample has 50,000 to 75,000 clones; approximately 80% are singletons. The data stem from a study of radiotherapy plus CTLA-4 blockade in lung cancer. The source is a human donor with non-small cell lung cancer who had a complete response to radiotherapy plus ipilimumab. The rearrangement joins TRBV5-1 to TRBJ2-2, with 10 bases that match TRBD1. The sequencing here drew on peripheral blood, taken from a patient treated with radiotherapy plus ipilimumab. In nucleotides, the CDR3 is TGCGCCAGCAGCAGGGACAGGGGACCCCAAGGAACCGGGGAGCTGTTTTTT. It is translated as CASSRDRGPQGTGELFF.